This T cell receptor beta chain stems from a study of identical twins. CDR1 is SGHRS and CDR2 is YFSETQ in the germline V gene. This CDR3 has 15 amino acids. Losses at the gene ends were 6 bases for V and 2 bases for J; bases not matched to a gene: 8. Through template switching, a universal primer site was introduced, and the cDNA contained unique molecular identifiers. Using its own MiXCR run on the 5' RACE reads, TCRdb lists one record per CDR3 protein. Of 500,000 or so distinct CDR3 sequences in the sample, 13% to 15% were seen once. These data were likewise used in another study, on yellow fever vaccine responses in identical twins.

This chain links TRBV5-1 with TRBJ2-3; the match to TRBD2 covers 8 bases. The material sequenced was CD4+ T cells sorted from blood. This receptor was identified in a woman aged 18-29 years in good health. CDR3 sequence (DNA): TGCGCCAGCACGGCTGGCGGGGGGAACACAGATACGCAGTATTTT. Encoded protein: CASTAGGGNTDTQYF.